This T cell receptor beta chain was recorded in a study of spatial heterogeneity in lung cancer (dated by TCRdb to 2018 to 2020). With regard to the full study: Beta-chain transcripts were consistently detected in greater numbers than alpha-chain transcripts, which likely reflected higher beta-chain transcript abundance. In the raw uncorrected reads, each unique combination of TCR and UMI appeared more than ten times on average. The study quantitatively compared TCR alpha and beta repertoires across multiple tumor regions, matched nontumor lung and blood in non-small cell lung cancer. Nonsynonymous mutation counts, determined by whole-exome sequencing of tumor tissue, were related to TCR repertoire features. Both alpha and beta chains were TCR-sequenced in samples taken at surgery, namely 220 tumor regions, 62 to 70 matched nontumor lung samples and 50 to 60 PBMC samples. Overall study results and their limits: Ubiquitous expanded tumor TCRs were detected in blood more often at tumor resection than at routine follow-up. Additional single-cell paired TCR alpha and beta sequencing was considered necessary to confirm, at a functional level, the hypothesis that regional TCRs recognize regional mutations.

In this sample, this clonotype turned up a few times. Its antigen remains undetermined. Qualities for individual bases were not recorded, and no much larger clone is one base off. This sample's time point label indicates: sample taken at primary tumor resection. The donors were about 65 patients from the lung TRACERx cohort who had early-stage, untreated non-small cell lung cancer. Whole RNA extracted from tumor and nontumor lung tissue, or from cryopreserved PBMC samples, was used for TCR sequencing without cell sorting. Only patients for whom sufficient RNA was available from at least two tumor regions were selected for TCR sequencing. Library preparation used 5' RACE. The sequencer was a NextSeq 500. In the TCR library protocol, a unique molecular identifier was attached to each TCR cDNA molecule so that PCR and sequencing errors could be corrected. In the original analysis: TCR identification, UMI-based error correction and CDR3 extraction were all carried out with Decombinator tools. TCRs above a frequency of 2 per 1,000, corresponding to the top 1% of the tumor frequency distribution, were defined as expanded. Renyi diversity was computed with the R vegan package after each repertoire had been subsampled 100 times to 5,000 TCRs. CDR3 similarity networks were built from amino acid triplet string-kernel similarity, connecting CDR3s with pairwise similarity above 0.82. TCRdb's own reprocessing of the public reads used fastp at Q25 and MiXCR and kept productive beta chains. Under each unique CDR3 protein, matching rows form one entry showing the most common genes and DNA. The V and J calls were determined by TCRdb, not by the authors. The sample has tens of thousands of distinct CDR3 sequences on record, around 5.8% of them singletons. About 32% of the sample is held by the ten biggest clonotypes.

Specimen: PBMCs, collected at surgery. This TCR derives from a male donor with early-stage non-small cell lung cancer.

The CDR3 region has the sequence CASNPTASSSYNEQFF. The nucleotide sequence is TGTGCCAGTAACCCGACTGCCTCAAGCTCCTACAATGAGCAGTTCTTC. The V and J segments used are TRBV19 and TRBJ2-1; the D gene cannot be named for sure. Trimming takes 7 bases from V and 0 bases from J, and the germline ends sit 16 bases apart. The germline V gene (reference sequence) gives CDR1 as LNHDA and CDR2 as SQIVND. Including the terminal cysteine and phenylalanine, the CDR3 comprises 16 residues. Just the 48-base CDR3 DNA is kept, in frame starting at base 1.